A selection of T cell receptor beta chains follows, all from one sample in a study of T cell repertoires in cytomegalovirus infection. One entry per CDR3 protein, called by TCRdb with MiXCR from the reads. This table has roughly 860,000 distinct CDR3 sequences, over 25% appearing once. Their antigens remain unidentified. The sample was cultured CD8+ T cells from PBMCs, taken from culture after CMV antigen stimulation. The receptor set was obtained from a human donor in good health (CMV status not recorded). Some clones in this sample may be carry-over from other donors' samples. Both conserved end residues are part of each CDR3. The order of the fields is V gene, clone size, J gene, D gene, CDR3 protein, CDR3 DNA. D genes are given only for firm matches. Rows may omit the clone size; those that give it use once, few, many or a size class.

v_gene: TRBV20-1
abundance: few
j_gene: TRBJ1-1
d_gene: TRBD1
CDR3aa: CSARGTDREENTEAFF
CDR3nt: TGCAGTGCTAGAGGGACGGACAGGGAAGAGAACACTGAAGCTTTCTTT

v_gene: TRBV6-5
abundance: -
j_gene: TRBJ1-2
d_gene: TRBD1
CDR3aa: CASSYMWTGQFNYGYTF
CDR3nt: TGTGCCAGCAGTTATATGTGGACAGGGCAATTTAACTATGGCTACACCTTC

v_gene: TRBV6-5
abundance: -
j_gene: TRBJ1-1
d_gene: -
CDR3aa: CASSRGVPENTEAFF
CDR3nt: TGTGCCAGCAGTAGGGGCGTCCCCGAGAACACTGAAGCTTTCTTT

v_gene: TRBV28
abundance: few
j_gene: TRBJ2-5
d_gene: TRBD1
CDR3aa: CASSLGQGRGETQYF
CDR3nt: TGTGCCAGCAGTTTGGGACAGGGGCGGGGGGAGACCCAGTACTTC

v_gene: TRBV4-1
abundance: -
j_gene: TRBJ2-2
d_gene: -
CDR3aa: CASSPAGRPTNTGELFF
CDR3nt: TGCGCCAGCAGCCCAGCAGGAAGGCCGACGAACACCGGGGAGCTGTTTTTT

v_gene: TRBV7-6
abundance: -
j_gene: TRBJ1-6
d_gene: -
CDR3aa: CATSLLGSPLHF
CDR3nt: TGTGCCACCAGTCTCCTGGGTTCACCCCTCCACTTT

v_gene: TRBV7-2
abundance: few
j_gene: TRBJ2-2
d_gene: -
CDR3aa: CASRRTENTGELFF
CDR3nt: TGTGCCAGCAGACGGACTGAGAACACCGGGGAGCTGTTTTTT

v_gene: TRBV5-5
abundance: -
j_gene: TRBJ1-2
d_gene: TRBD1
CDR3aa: CASSLYGQGACGYTF
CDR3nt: TGTGCCAGCAGCTTGTATGGACAGGGGGCTTGTGGCTACACCTTC

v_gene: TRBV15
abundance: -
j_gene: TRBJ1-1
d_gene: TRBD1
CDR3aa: CATSLTWAGGLNTEAFF
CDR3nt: TGTGCCACCAGCCTAACCTGGGCAGGGGGCTTGAACACTGAAGCTTTCTTT

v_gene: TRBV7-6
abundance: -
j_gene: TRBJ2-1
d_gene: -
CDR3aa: CASSSHERSSYNEQFF
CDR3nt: TGTGCCAGCAGCTCCCACGAGCGGAGCTCCTACAATGAGCAGTTCTTC

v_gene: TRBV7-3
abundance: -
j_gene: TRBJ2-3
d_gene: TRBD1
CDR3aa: CASSADRGLTDTQYF
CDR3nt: TGTGCCAGCAGCGCGGACAGGGGGCTCACAGATACGCAGTATTTT

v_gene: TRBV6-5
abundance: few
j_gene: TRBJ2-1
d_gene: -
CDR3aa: CASSSPGVYNEQFF
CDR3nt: TGTGCCAGCAGTTCGCCCGGGGTCTACAATGAGCAGTTCTTC

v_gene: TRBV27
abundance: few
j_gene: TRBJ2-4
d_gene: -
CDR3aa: CASLHTGSRKSKNIQYF
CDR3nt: TGTGCCAGCCTTCACACGGGCAGTCGTAAATCCAAAAACATTCAGTACTTC

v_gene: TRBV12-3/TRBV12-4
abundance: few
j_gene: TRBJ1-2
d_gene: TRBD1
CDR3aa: CASSFVLDRSANYGYTF
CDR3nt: TGTGCCAGCAGTTTTGTCCTGGACAGGTCAGCTAACTATGGCTACACCTTC

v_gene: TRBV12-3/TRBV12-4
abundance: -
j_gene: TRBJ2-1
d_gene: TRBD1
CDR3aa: CVSSPGTGVLDEQFF
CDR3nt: TGTGTCAGCAGCCCCGGGACAGGGGTTTTGGATGAGCAGTTCTTC

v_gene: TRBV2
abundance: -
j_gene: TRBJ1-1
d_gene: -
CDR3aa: CASSELQKNTEAFF
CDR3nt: TGTGCCAGCAGTGAATTACAGAAAAACACTGAAGCTTTCTTT

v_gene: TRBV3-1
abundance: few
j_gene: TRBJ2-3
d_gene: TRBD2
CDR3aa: CASSQMSGGQTDTQYF
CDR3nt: TGTGCCAGCAGCCAGATGAGCGGGGGGCAGACAGATACGCAGTATTTT

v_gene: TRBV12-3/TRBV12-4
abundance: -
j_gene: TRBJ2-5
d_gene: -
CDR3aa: CASSLSSGTQETQYF
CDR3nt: TGTGCCAGCAGCCTATCCTCAGGGACCCAAGAGACCCAGTACTTC

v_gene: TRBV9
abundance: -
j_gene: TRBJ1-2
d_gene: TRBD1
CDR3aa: CASSVGQGMDGYTF
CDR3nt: TGTGCCAGCAGCGTAGGACAGGGAATGGATGGCTACACCTTC

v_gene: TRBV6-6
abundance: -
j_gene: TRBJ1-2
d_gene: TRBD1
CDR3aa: CASSYSRPGQGSGYNF
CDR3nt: TGTGCCAGCAGTTACTCACGACCGGGACAGGGCTCTGGCTACAACTTC

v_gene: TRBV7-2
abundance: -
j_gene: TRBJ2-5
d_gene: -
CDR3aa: CASSLPSTGETQYF
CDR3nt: TGTGCCAGCAGCTTACCCTCGACCGGCGAGACCCAGTACTTC

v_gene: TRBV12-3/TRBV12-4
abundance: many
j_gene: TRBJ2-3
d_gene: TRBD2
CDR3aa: CASSLASGVADTQYF
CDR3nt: TGTGCCAGCAGTTTAGCTAGCGGGGTCGCGGATACGCAGTATTTT

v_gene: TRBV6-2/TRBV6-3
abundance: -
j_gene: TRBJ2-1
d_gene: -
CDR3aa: CASNMGGPEQFF
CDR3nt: TGTGCCAGCAATATGGGGGGGCCCGAGCAGTTCTTC

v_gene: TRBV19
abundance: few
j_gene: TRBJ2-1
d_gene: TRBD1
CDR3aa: CASSINRGNEQFF
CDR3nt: TGTGCCAGTAGTATTAACAGGGGGAATGAGCAGTTCTTC

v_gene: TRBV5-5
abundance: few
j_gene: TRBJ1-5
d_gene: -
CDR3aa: CASSLDINQPQHF
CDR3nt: TGTGCCAGCAGCCTGGACATCAATCAGCCCCAGCATTTT

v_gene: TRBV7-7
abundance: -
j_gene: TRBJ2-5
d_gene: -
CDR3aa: CASSLEDEETQYF
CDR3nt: TGTGCTAGCAGCTTAGAGGACGAAGAGACCCAGTACTTC

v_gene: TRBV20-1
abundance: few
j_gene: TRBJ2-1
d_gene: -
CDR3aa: CSAREAGYGSYNEQFF
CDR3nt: TGCAGTGCTAGAGAGGCGGGGTACGGGTCCTACAATGAGCAGTTCTTC

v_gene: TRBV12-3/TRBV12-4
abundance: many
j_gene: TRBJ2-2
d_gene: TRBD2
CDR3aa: CASSAPLAGGHGELFF
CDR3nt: TGTGCCAGCAGCGCCCCCCTAGCGGGGGGACACGGGGAGCTGTTTTTT

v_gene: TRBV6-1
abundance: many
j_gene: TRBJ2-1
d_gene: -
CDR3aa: CASSAWDGYNEQFF
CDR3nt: TGTGCCAGCAGTGCCTGGGACGGCTACAATGAGCAGTTCTTC

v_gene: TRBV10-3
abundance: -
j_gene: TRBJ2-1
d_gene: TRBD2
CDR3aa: CAISERSGGTSYNEQFF
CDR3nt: TGTGCCATCAGTGAACGTAGCGGGGGAACCTCCTACAATGAGCAGTTCTTC

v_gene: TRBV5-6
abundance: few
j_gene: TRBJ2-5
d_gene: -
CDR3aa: CASSYRGRQETQYF
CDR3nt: TGTGCCAGCAGCTACCGCGGCAGGCAAGAGACCCAGTACTTC

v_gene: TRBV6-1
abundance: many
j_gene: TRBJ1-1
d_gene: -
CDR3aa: CASRPGMNTEAFF
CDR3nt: TGTGCCAGCAGGCCTGGGATGAACACTGAAGCTTTCTTT

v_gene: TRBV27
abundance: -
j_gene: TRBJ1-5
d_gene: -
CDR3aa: CASSLGGVRGNQPQHF
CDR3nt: TGTGCCAGCAGCCTAGGGGGGGTAAGGGGCAATCAGCCCCAGCATTTT

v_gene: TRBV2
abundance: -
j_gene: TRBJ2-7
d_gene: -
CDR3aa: CASSEGAVVTYEQYF
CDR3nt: TGTGCCAGCAGTGAAGGGGCAGTAGTTACCTACGAGCAGTACTTC

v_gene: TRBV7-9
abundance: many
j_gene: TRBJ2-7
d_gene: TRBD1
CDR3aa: CASSLVAGGMYEQYF
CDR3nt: TGTGCCAGCAGCTTAGTCGCAGGGGGAATGTACGAGCAGTACTTC

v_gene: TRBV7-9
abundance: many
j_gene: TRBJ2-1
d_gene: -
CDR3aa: CASSSGLDSYNEQFF
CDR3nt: TGTGCCAGCAGCTCCGGGCTAGACTCCTACAATGAGCAGTTCTTC

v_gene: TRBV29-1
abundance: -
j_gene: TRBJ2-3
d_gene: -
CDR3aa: CSAGGGAWLDTQYF
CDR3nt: TGCAGCGCCGGCGGGGGCGCTTGGCTGGATACGCAGTATTTT

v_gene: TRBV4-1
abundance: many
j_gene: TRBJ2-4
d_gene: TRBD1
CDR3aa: CASSLQDREISIQYF
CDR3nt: TGCGCCAGCAGCCTCCAGGACAGGGAGATAAGCATTCAGTACTTC

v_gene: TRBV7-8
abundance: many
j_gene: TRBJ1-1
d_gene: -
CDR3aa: CASSPSDLHTEAFF
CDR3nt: TGTGCCAGCAGCCCTTCGGATTTGCACACTGAAGCTTTCTTT

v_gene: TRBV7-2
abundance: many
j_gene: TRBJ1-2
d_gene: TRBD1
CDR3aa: CASSLAGQGANYGYTF
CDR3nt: TGTGCCAGCAGCTTAGCGGGGCAGGGGGCGAACTATGGCTACACCTTC

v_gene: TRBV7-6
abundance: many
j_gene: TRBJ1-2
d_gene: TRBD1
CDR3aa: CASSPTAGGADGYTF
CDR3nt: TGTGCCAGCAGCCCTACCGCAGGGGGCGCGGATGGCTACACCTTC

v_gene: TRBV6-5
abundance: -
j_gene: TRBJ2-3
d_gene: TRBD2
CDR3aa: CASSYSGGGAPSTDTQYF
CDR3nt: TGTGCCAGCAGTTACTCCGGCGGGGGGGCACCTAGCACAGATACGCAGTATTTT

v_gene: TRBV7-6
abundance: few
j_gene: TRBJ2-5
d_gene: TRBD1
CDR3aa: CASSPRQGGTQYF
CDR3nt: TGTGCCAGCAGCCCTCGACAGGGTGGGACCCAGTACTTC

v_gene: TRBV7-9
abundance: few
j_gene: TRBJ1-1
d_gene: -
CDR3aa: CASSLAPRGGNTEAFF
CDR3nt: TGTGCCAGCAGCTTAGCCCCACGGGGAGGGAACACTGAAGCTTTCTTT

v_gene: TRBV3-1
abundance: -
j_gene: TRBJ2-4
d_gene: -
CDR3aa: CASSQDYDKNIQYF
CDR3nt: TGTGCCAGCAGCCAAGATTACGACAAAAACATTCAGTACTTC

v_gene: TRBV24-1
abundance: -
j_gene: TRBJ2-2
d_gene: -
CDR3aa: CATSDLRAPNTGELFF
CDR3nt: TGTGCCACCAGTGATTTACGCGCTCCGAACACCGGGGAGCTGTTTTTT

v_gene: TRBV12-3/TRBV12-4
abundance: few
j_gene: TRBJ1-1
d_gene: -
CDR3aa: CASSLEQLGNTEAFF
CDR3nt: TGTGCCAGCAGTTTAGAACAGTTGGGGAACACTGAAGCTTTCTTT

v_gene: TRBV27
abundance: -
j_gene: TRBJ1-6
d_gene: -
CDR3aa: CASTIGSSYNSPLHF
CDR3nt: TGTGCCAGCACGATAGGGAGCTCCTATAATTCACCCCTCCACTTT

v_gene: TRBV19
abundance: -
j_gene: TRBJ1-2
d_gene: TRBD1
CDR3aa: CASSAGQATNGYTF
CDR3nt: TGTGCCAGTAGTGCCGGACAGGCGACGAATGGCTACACCTTC